Below, one T cell receptor beta chain is given with its context. The CDR3 contains 11 residues. Per the germline V gene, CDR1 is DFQATT and CDR2 is SNEGSKA (reference sequence). The V gene lost 4 bases and the J gene lost 3 bases, with 7 bases spanning the gap. The sample originates from a study of blood T cells in healthy people across ages. On the study more broadly: About one barcoded beta molecule was captured per two T cells (by template switching).

With a J-beta primer mix and a sample-barcoded 5' primer, a second PCR ran about 7 to 12 cycles. Every cDNA molecule bore a tag from a template-switch adaptor containing 12 random nucleotides. TCRdb called the 5' RACE reads again in MiXCR, with one record for every CDR3 protein. The table has about 800,000 distinct CDR3 sequences, 20% to 30% seen once. These data were likewise used in another study, on T cells of mothers and their children. This second report adds: A few healthy Caucasian mothers, along with their six children, were the donors.

The specimen sequenced was blood. This TCR was sampled from a boy between 10 and 17 years old in good health. The V call is TRBV20-1, the J call TRBJ2-7, with D hard to call. For the CDR3, the DNA is TGCAGTGCTAAGGCTTACTACGAGCAGTACTTC. Its protein is CSAKAYYEQYF.